The entry below gives a single T cell receptor (beta chain) sequence along with its context. Its target is unknown. This specimen belongs to a study of CD8+CD57+ T cells in acquired aplastic anemia. About the study: Sorted CD4+ and CD8+ cells yielded DNA averaging roughly 3.3 ug. Study-wide results and caveats: Patients and controls shared under 30 CD8+ CDR3 sequences, highly expressed in patients.

Genomic DNA constituted the template upon which TCR beta VDJ and CDR3 profiling was performed. MiXCR, run by TCRdb on the reads, gives a single entry per CDR3 protein. The profile shows some 200,000 distinct CDR3 sequences, over 55% of them singletons. Selection for sequencing was limited to patients who had shown CD8+CD57+ cell expansion by flow cytometry. Germline CDR1 reads LNHDA; CDR2 reads SQIVND (reference sequence). The CDR3 totals 13 residues. Trimming stripped 6 bases from V and 9 bases from J, with 17 bases between. Sequencing used sorted CD4+, CD8+, or CD8+CD57+ T cells (not recorded which) from PBMCs. This clonotype was obtained from a human donor with aplastic anemia. V usage is TRBV19 and J usage is TRBJ1-1; maybe TRBD1 (5 bases). CDR3 nucleotides: TGTGCCAGTAGATCGGGCGGGGGAAAGAAAGCTTTCTTT. Translation: CASRSGGGKKAFF.